Presented here are 19 T cell receptor beta chains from one specimen sequenced in a study of T-cell memory formation after mild COVID-19. Via MiXCR, TCRdb re-called the 5' RACE reads, giving one row per CDR3 protein. The table lists hundreds of thousands of distinct CDR3 sequences, roughly 18% of them singletons. Sequencing input: PBMCs or a T cell subset sorted from them (not recorded which). The receptors were gathered from a man aged 18 to 30 who had mild COVID-19 (a few samples of this study predate the infection). Cell type and time point are not known.

The chain recombines TRBV3-1 with TRBJ2-4, with 10 positions matching TRBD1. Germline assignment: CDR1 LGHDT and CDR2 YNNKEL (reference sequence). CDR3 size: 16 residues. V was clipped by 1 base and J by 6 bases; unmatched bases: 6. This chain's CDR3 is CASSQVTGGAGNIQYF. CDR3 nucleotide sequence: TGTGCCAGCAGCCAAGTGACAGGGGGCGCGGGAAACATTCAGTACTTC.

V and J are TRBV4-1 and TRBJ1-4; D gene unclear. With 1 base removed from V and 3 bases from J, the gap between germline ends came to 9 bases. The germline V gene has CDR1 MGHRA and CDR2 YSYEKL. This CDR3 has 15 residues. CDR3 in amino acids: CASSQAREPNEKLFF. In nucleotides, the CDR3 is TGCGCCAGCAGCCAAGCGAGGGAACCTAATGAAAAACTGTTTTTT.

This clonotype was found a few times. This chain links TRBV10-2 with TRBJ2-1; D is undetermined. Trimming shortened V by 4 bases and J by 12 bases, and 19 bases separated the two germline ends. Germline values: CDR1 WSHSY, CDR2 SAAADI. The CDR3 consists of 14 residues. CDR3 in amino acids: CASSGEFESHGQFF. In DNA, the CDR3 is TGCGCCAGCAGTGGGGAATTCGAGTCACATGGGCAGTTCTTC.

This clonotype was detected a few times. The chain is built from TRBV6-5 and TRBJ2-6, with D unresolved. Between the trimmed V and J ends, which lost 3 bases and 2 bases, there was a span of 17 bases. This CDR3 contains 18 residues. The germline CDR1 and CDR2 sequences are MNHEY and SVGAGI. The CDR3 sequence is CASSYSPRSVAGANVLTF. CDR3 bases: TGTGCCAGCAGTTATAGCCCCCGGTCGGTGGCTGGGGCCAACGTCCTGACTTTC.

This clonotype was seen a few times. The chain links TRBV5-1 to TRBJ2-6; D is ambiguous. The CDR3 extends over 16 amino acids. Deletions cut 3 bases from V and 1 base from J, with 11 bases between. CDR1 and CDR2 (germline): SGHRS, YFSETQ. The CDR3 here is CASSSRIQSGANVLTF. CDR3 sequence (DNA): TGCGCCAGCAGCTCGAGAATCCAATCTGGGGCCAACGTCCTGACTTTC.

The genes are TRBV3-1 and TRBJ2-5; perhaps D is TRBD1 or TRBD2 (6 bases each). This CDR3 spans 16 amino acids. Germline V gene lookup returns CDR1 LGHDT and CDR2 YNNKEL (reference sequence). V was shortened by 4 bases and J by 1 base, with 16 bases between the two germline ends. The CDR3 sequence is CASSLSLQGLQETQYF. The CDR3 DNA sequence: TGTGCCAGCAGCCTAAGTCTACAGGGACTCCAAGAGACCCAGTACTTC.

V gene TRBV5-1 combines with J gene TRBJ1-1; D gene unclear. This CDR3 spans 14 amino acids. Germline V gives CDR1 SGHRS, CDR2 YFSETQ. V gave up 4 bases and J gave up 0 bases, with 10 bases separating them. CDR3 sequence (DNA): TGCGCCAGCAGCGAGACCCGGTTGAACACTGAAGCTTTCTTT. As protein: CASSETRLNTEAFF.

Only a few counts were recorded for this clonotype. The chain uses TRBV20-1 and TRBJ1-4; no reliable D call. The V end lost 5 bases, the J end lost 7 bases, and 14 bases lay between the germline ends. This CDR3 is 13 amino acids long. CDR1 is DFQATT, CDR2 SNEGSKA, per germline (reference sequence). CDR3: CSARLPPGEKLFF. In DNA, the CDR3 is TGCAGTGCTCGTCTGCCCCCCGGTGAAAAACTGTTTTTT.

This clonotype occurred a few times. The J gene is TRBJ1-1, the V gene TRBV7-2; D unclear. The CDR3 sequence is 14 residues long. V lost 1 base and J 3 bases, leaving 9 bases between the germline ends. In germline, CDR1 is SGHTA, CDR2 FQGNSA. The CDR3 DNA is TGTGCCAGCAGCTTAGGCATGGGGTACACTGAAGCTTTCTTT. This encodes CASSLGMGYTEAFF.

This clonotype has more than one count but fewer than ten. The V gene is TRBV5-6, the J gene TRBJ2-3, with TRBD2 identical over 7 bases. The J segment lost 5 bases and the V segment lost 7 bases, leaving 7 bases of the junction unmatched. The CDR3 has 13 amino acids. Per the germline V gene, CDR1 is SGHDT and CDR2 is YYEEEE. The CDR3 protein is CASLFRGEDTQYF. CDR3 nucleotide sequence: TGTGCCAGCCTGTTCCGGGGGGAAGATACGCAGTATTTT.

The chain combines TRBV5-1 with TRBJ1-1; D gene unclear. The CDR3 contains 14 residues. The V and J ends lost 0 bases and 3 bases respectively, with 9 bases between them. Germline V gives CDR1 SGHRS, CDR2 YFSETQ. The CDR3 coding sequence is TGCGCCAGCAGCTTGGGAGTAACAGACACTGAAGCTTTCTTT. Amino acid sequence: CASSLGVTDTEAFF.

This clonotype was observed a few times. The chain uses TRBV6-6 and TRBJ2-2, with 10 bases fitting TRBD1. V lost 6 bases to trimming and J lost 4 bases; unmatched junction nucleotides: 5. Germline V gene lookup returns CDR1 MNHNY and CDR2 SVGAGI (reference sequence). The CDR3 length is 15 residues. This chain's CDR3 is CASRGTGVFTGELFF. The CDR3 nucleotides read TGTGCCAGCAGGGGGACAGGGGTGTTCACCGGGGAGCTGTTTTTT.

The chain is built from TRBV3-1 and TRBJ1-3; D unclear. CDR3 length equals 16 residues. CDR1 is LGHDT, CDR2 YNNKEL, per germline (reference sequence). V lost 1 base to trimming and J lost 3 bases, with 13 bases between them. CDR3 nucleotides: TGTGCCAGCAGCCAAGCCGCGGGGTTCGGTGGAAACACCATATATTTT. It specifies CASSQAAGFGGNTIYF.

This clonotype has just a few counts. This chain uses TRBV7-6 with TRBJ2-5; D perhaps matches TRBD2 (6 bases). Trimming removed 3 bases at V and 2 bases at J, with 16 bases between. Germline CDR1 reads SGHVS; CDR2 reads FNYEAQ. The length of the CDR3 is 16 residues. Here the CDR3 reads CASSFDSVGGQETQYF. In DNA, the CDR3 is TGTGCCAGCAGCTTTGATTCCGTCGGGGGACAAGAGACCCAGTACTTC.

The V gene is TRBV5-1, the J gene TRBJ2-7; D possibly corresponds to TRBD1 (6 bases). The ends were cut back, 7 bases at V and 2 bases at J, with 13 bases in the middle. Germline CDR1 is SGHRS and CDR2 is YFSETQ. The CDR3 runs 13 residues. The CDR3 DNA reads TGCGCCAGCGCACAGGGCCCGACCTACGAGCAGTACTTC. Its translation is CASAQGPTYEQYF. The variable domain in full, completed from reference TRBV5-1 and TRBJ2-7, reads KAGVTQTPRYLIKTRGQQVTLSCSPISGHRSVSWYQQTPGQGLQFLFEYFSETQRNKGNFPGRFSGRQFSNSRSEMNVSTLELGDSALYLCASAQGPTYEQYFGPGTRLTVT.

This clonotype was counted a few times. The V call is TRBV29-1, the J call TRBJ2-3; TRBD1 matches 8 bases. Unmatched junction bases numbered 13, after V lost 5 bases and J lost 6 bases. The CDR3 covers 15 residues. Looked up from germline, CDR1 is SQVTM and CDR2 is ANQGSEA. The CDR3 DNA reads TGCAGCGTTTTCTGGGGGACAGGACCCTCGGATACGCAGTATTTT. It codes for CSVFWGTGPSDTQYF.

V gene TRBV12-3 or TRBV12-4 combines with J gene TRBJ2-6; the match to TRBD2 covers 7 bases. This CDR3 is built from 16 residues. Losses at the gene ends were 7 bases for V and 3 bases for J; bases not matched to a gene: 9. Here the CDR3 reads CASTLWEGFGANVLTF. The CDR3 DNA sequence: TGTGCCAGCACCTTGTGGGAGGGGTTTGGGGCCAACGTCCTGACTTTC.

CDR3 bases: TGTGCCAGCAGTCCAAGGGGGCTGGCTAATGAAAAACTGTTTTTT. Its protein product is CASSPRGLANEKLFF. The rearrangement uses TRBV12-3 or TRBV12-4 and TRBJ1-4; 7 bases are a match to TRBD1. The V and J ends lost 5 bases and 3 bases, in that order; junction bases with no gene match: 6. This CDR3 is 15 amino acids long.

V is TRBV29-1 and J is TRBJ1-1; D gene uncertain. Germline V lookup: CDR1 SQVTM, CDR2 ANQGSEA. The CDR3 runs to 11 residues. CDR3 in DNA: TGCACCGTAAGGCATGACACTGAAGCTTTCTTT. As protein: CTVRHDTEAFF.